The 21 T cell receptor beta chains below were found in one sample sequenced in a study of blood T cells in healthy people across ages. With a J-beta primer mix and a sample-barcoded 5' primer, a second PCR ran about 7 to 11 cycles. TCRdb re-analysed the 5' RACE reads in MiXCR, keeping a single row per CDR3 protein. The sample consists of about a million distinct CDR3 sequences, around two fifths of them appearing once. Sequenced sample: blood. The receptors come from a man aged 18 to 30 in good health.

The J gene is TRBJ2-1, the V gene TRBV12-5; D remains unclear. Trimming removed 0 bases from V and 3 bases from J, with 3 bases in between. Germline CDR1 and CDR2: LGHNT and FRNRAP. The CDR3 runs 13 residues. In DNA form, the CDR3 reads TGTGCTAGTGGTTTGGTCGGCTACAATGAGCAGTTCTTC. Its protein is CASGLVGYNEQFF.

V gene TRBV6-2 or TRBV6-3 combines with J gene TRBJ2-3; maybe TRBD1 (6 bases). CDR3 length: 16 residues. The V and J ends lost 5 bases and 0 bases respectively, with 15 bases between them. Looked up from germline, CDR1 is MNHEY and CDR2 is SVGEGT. CDR3 sequence (DNA): TGTGCCAGCAGTCCTCTCAAAAGGGGGAGCACAGATACGCAGTATTTT. Protein sequence: CASSPLKRGSTDTQYF.

This sequence joins TRBV10-3 and TRBJ2-3; unclear D gene. Looked up from germline, CDR1 is ENHRY and CDR2 is SYGVKD. The CDR3 loop spans 11 amino acids. The germline V and J ends were trimmed by 5 bases and 4 bases, with 4 bases remaining between them. In DNA, the CDR3 is TGTGCCATCAGTATATCAGATACGCAGTATTTT. It translates to CAISISDTQYF.

This clonotype was observed a handful of times. V and J are TRBV5-6 and TRBJ2-1; the D gene is possibly TRBD1 (6 bases). The germline CDR1 and CDR2 sequences are SGHDT and YYEEEE. The CDR3 runs to 16 residues. Trimming stripped 0 bases from V and 2 bases from J, with 12 bases between. This chain's CDR3 is CASSLGAGAPYNEQFF. CDR3 DNA sequence: TGTGCCAGCAGCTTGGGGGCAGGGGCGCCCTACAATGAGCAGTTCTTC.

V gene TRBV20-1 combines with J gene TRBJ1-6; tentatively, D is TRBD1 (6 bases). The CDR3 contains 15 residues. Germline lookup yields CDR1 DFQATT and CDR2 SNEGSKA (reference sequence). Trimming stripped 1 base from V and 6 bases from J, with 13 bases between. The CDR3 loop is CSARAATGVNSPLHF. CDR3 DNA sequence: TGCAGTGCTAGAGCCGCGACAGGAGTTAATTCACCCCTCCACTTT.

In this sample, this clonotype turned up a few times. The chain recombines TRBV6-6 with TRBJ1-2; no clear D. The V gene lost 2 bases and the J gene lost 0 bases, with 7 bases spanning the gap. The CDR3 sequence is 14 residues long. Germline values: CDR1 MNHNY, CDR2 SVGAGI (reference sequence). The chain's CDR3 is CASSYEVTNYGYTF. The CDR3 nucleotides read TGTGCCAGCAGTTACGAAGTAACTAACTATGGCTACACCTTC.

This sequence joins TRBV20-1 and TRBJ2-2; tentative D call: TRBD1 (5 bases). This CDR3 comprises 15 residues. V was cut by 0 bases and J by 1 base, with 9 bases left in between. Germline V CDR1 and CDR2: DFQATT, SNEGSKA (reference sequence). The CDR3 is CSARDGQGNTGELFF. CDR3 nucleotide sequence: TGCAGTGCTAGAGACGGCCAGGGGAACACCGGGGAGCTGTTTTTT.

This clonotype appeared a few times. The rearrangement joins TRBV20-1 to TRBJ1-1, with no clear D. The V end lost 5 bases, the J end lost 9 bases, and 13 bases lay between the germline ends. The CDR3 has 11 amino acids. Germline assignment: CDR1 DFQATT and CDR2 SNEGSKA (reference sequence). The CDR3 DNA sequence: TGCAGTGCTTCTCGGACCCTGCAAGCTTTCTTT. Amino acids: CSASRTLQAFF.

The chain employs TRBV11-1 and TRBJ2-7; the D gene could be TRBD1 or TRBD2 (6 bases each). CDR1 and CDR2 (germline): SGHAT, FQDESV (reference sequence). V lost 8 bases to trimming and J lost 4 bases, with 21 bases between them. There are 15 residues in the CDR3. The CDR3 region is CASGPTGMGRYEQYF. The CDR3 DNA reads as TGTGCCAGCGGCCCGACAGGAATGGGGAGGTACGAGCAGTACTTC.

The chain has TRBV6-5 and TRBJ1-1; no clear D. In germline, CDR1 is MNHEY, CDR2 SVGAGI. CDR3 length: 16 residues. Trimming removed 2 bases at V and 1 base at J, with 14 bases between. The DNA for the CDR3 is TGTGCCAGCAGTTACATAGGGCCAGTAGGGAACACTGAAGCTTTCTTT. It codes for CASSYIGPVGNTEAFF.

This sequence joins TRBV6-1 and TRBJ1-2; D remains ambiguous. Germline values: CDR1 MNHNS, CDR2 SASEGT. Trimming took 0 bases from V and 1 from J, leaving 6 bases between them. CDR3 length: 14 residues. The CDR3 DNA reads TGTGCCAGCAGTGAAGCGGGGAGTAACTATGGCTACACCTTC. Amino acids: CASSEAGSNYGYTF.

The chain's CDR3 is CASSRREEGTKGTEAFF. CDR3 coding DNA: TGTGCCAGCAGTCGTCGGGAGGAGGGGACAAAAGGGACTGAAGCTTTCTTT. J is TRBJ1-1 and V is TRBV12-3 or TRBV12-4; D is perhaps TRBD1 (6 bases). The CDR3 extends over 17 amino acids. With 5 bases removed from V and 5 bases from J, the gap between germline ends came to 24 bases.

The chain is built from TRBV6-2 or TRBV6-3 and TRBJ1-3, with D possibly being TRBD1 (5 bases). The germline gives CDR1 MNHEY, CDR2 SVGEGT. This CDR3 is 17 amino acids long. Trimming left V 2 bases short and J 0 bases short, with 14 bases between. The CDR3 region has the DNA TGTGCCAGCAGTTACCGCCCCGACAGCAGCTCTGGAAACACCATATATTTT. Its protein is CASSYRPDSSSGNTIYF.

J is TRBJ2-5 and V is TRBV29-1; 10 nucleotides match TRBD1. The CDR3 contains 15 residues. V was clipped by 2 bases and J by 11 bases; unmatched bases: 14. CDR1 SQVTM and CDR2 ANQGSEA come from the germline V gene. DNA for the CDR3: TGCAGCGTTGAACTAACCGGGACAGGGGACGGTGAGCAGTACTTC. It is translated as CSVELTGTGDGEQYF.

V and J are TRBV2 and TRBJ1-2, with unresolved D. The CDR3 has 13 amino acids. Germline loops: CDR1 SNHLY, CDR2 FYNNEI. V was pared by 7 bases and J by 4 bases, with 13 bases between. The DNA of the CDR3 is TGTGCCAGCACCCTAGAGGGCGTCTATGGCTACACCTTC. This encodes CASTLEGVYGYTF.

V usage is TRBV11-1 and J usage is TRBJ2-2; maybe TRBD2 (6 bases). V lost 0 bases and J 5 bases, leaving 13 bases between the germline ends. The CDR3 length is 16 residues. Per the germline V gene, CDR1 is SGHAT and CDR2 is FQDESV (reference sequence). CDR3 DNA sequence: TGTGCCAGCAGCTTAGCGCGGGGAGAGGGGACCGGGGAGCTGTTTTTT. Amino acid sequence: CASSLARGEGTGELFF.

The gene calls are TRBV27 and TRBJ2-2; 8 bases agree with TRBD1. Germline CDR1 reads MNHEY; CDR2 reads SMNVEV (reference sequence). The CDR3 is 17 residues long. V was clipped by 9 bases and J by 1 base; unmatched bases: 13. For the CDR3, the DNA is TGTGCCAGAAACCACGCTGGGACAGGCGGGAACACCGGGGAGCTGTTTTTT. Protein sequence: CARNHAGTGGNTGELFF.

Remarks on this clonotype: The junction departs from germline at one end; a sequencing error may be responsible. This chain joins TRBV7-2 and TRBJ1-2; D uncertain. This CDR3 is 13 amino acids long. The germline CDR1 and CDR2 sequences are SGHTA and FQGNSA. CDR3 loop: CASSLGVLYGHTF. For the CDR3, the DNA is TGTGCCAGCAGCTTAGGGGTTTTGTATGGCCACACCTTC.

This clonotype was seen a handful of times. The rearrangement links TRBV11-1 to TRBJ2-1, with D uncertain. Germline CDR1 SGHAT, CDR2 FQDESV (reference sequence). This CDR3 region has 18 residues. The germline V and J ends were trimmed by 4 bases and 3 bases, with 22 bases remaining between them. For the CDR3, the DNA is TGTGCCAGCAGCTGGGGTGGAGCGTCATCGGGTTACTACAATGAGCAGTTCTTC. It codes for CASSWGGASSGYYNEQFF.

This clonotype was detected ten times or more. CDR3 protein: CATSRDRVEQFF. The CDR3, as DNA: TGTGCCACCAGCAGAGATCGGGTGGAGCAGTTCTTC. The V and J genes are TRBV15 and TRBJ2-1; D not resolved. Germline V gene data show CDR1 as LNHNV and CDR2 as YYDKDF (reference sequence). This CDR3 is 12 amino acids long. Between the trimmed V and J ends, which lost 0 bases and 10 bases, there was a span of 7 bases.

As concerns this clonotype: Sequence at one end of the junction differs from germline and may be a read error. In DNA, the CDR3 is TGTGCCAGCAGTTTACCCGGACTAGCGGGCTCTAGCACAGATCCGCAGTATTTT. Residues: CASSLPGLAGSSTDPQYF. The chain has TRBV27 and TRBJ2-3, with 11 nucleotides matching TRBD2. Germline V gene sequence: CDR1 MNHEY, CDR2 SMNVEV (reference sequence). The CDR3 contains 18 residues.